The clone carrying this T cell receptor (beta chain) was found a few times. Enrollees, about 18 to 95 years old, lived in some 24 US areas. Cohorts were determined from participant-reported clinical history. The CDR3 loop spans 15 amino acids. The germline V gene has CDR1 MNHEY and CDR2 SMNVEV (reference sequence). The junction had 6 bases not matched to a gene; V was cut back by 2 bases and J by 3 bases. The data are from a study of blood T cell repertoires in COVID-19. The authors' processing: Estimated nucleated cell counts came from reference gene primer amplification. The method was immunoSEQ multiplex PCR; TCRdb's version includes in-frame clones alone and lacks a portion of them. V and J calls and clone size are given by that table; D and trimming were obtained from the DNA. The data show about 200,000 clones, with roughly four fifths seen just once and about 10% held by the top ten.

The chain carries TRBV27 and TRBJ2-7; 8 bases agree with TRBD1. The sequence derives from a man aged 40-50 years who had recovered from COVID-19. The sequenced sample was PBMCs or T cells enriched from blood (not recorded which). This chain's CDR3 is CASSLRQGMNYEQYF. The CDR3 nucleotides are TGTGCCAGCAGTTTAAGACAGGGGATGAACTACGAGCAGTACTTC.